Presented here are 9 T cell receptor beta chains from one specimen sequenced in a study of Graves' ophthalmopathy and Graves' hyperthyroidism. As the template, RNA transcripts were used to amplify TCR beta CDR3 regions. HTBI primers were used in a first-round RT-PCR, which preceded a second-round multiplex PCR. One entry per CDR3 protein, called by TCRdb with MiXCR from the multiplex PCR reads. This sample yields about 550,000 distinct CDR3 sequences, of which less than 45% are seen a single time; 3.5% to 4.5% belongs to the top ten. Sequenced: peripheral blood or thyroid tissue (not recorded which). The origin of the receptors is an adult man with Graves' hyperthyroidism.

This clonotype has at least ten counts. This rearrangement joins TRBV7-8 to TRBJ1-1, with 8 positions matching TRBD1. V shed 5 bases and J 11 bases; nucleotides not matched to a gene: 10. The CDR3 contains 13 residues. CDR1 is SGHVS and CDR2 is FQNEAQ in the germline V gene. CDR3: CASSVGRGRFAFF. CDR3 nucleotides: TGTGCCAGCAGCGTAGGCAGGGGGCGGTTTGCTTTCTTT.

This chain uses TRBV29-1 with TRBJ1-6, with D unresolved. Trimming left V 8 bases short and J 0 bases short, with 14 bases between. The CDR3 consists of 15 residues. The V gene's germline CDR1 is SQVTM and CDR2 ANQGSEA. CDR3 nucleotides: TGCAGCTTAGTGGCTGGGAGCTCCTATAATTCACCCCTCCACTTT. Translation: CSLVAGSSYNSPLHF.

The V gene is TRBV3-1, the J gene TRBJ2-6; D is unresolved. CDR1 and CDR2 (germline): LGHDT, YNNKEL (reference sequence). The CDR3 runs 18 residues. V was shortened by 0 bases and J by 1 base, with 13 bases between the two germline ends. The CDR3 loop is CASSQDLPSFSGANVLTF. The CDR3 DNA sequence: TGTGCCAGCAGCCAAGATCTACCATCCTTTTCTGGGGCCAACGTCCTGACTTTC. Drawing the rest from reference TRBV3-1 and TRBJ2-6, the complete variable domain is DTAVSQTPKYLVTQMGNDKSIKCEQNLGHDTMYWYKQDSKKFLKIMFSYNNKELIINETVPNRFSPKSPDKAHLNLHINSLELGDSAVYFCASSQDLPSFSGANVLTFGAGSRLTVL.

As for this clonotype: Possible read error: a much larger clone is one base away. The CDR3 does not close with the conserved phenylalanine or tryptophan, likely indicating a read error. As DNA, the CDR3 is TGTGCCAGCAGCTTAGGGATTGGGGAGACCCAGTACTCC. It is translated as CASSLGIGETQYS. The V and J genes are TRBV7-2 and TRBJ2-5; D not certain. This CDR3 spans 13 amino acids. V lost 1 base and J lost 5, with 8 bases in between. Germline CDR1 reads SGHTA; CDR2 reads FQGNSA.

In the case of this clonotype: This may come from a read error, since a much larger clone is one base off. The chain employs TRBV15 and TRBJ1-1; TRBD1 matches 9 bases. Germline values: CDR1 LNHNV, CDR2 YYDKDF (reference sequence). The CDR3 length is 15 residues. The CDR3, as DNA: TGTGCCACCAGCAGAGATGGGACAGGGACCACTGAAGCTCTCTTT. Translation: CATSRDGTGTTEALF.

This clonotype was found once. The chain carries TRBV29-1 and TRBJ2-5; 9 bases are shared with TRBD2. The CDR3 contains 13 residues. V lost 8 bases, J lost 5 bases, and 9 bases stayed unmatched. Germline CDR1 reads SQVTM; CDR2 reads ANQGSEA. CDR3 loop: CSLGAGGYETQYF. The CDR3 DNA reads TGCAGCTTAGGAGCGGGGGGCTATGAGACCCAGTACTTC.

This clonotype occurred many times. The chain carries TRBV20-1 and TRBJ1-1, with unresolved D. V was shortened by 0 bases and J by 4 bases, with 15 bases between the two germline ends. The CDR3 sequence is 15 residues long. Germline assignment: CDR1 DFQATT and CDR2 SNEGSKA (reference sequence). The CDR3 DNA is TGCAGTGCTAGAGACCGACGGGGTCGGGGCACTGAAGCTTTCTTT. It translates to CSARDRRGRGTEAFF.

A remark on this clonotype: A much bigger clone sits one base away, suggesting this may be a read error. The CDR3 sequence: CASGHGHPGQAQQETQYF. CDR3 nucleotides: TGTGCCAGCGGGCACGGCCACCCGGGACAGGCCCAACAAGAGACCCAGTACTTC. The chain employs TRBV2 and TRBJ2-5; TRBD1 matches at 8 bases. This CDR3 comprises 18 residues. CDR1 is SNHLY, CDR2 FYNNEI, per germline. Losses at the gene ends were 8 bases for V and 2 bases for J; bases not matched to a gene: 19.

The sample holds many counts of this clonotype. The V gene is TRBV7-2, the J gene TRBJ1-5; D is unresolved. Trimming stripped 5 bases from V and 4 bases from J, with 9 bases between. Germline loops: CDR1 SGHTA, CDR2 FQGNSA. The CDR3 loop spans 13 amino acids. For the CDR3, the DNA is TGTGCCAGCAGCACCTACGGTAATCAGCCCCAGCATTTT. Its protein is CASSTYGNQPQHF.